These T cell receptor beta chains were read from a single sample in a study of control samples from healthy donors and cancer patients. Profiling relied on immunoSEQ multiplex PCR, and the TCRdb table lists in-frame clones only, not all of them. The sample has roughly 20,000 clones; approximately 82% are singletons. Specimen: PBMCs. These receptors originate from a man older than 75 with head and neck cancer. Both conserved end residues are part of each CDR3. A D gene is named only where the DNA matches it firmly.

v_gene	d_gene	j_gene	CDR3aa
TRBV27	-	TRBJ2-1	CASSQEGQREFF
TRBV21-1	-	TRBJ2-7	CASSNPTRETSGRFSYEQYF
TRBV7-2	TRBD1	TRBJ2-1	CASSLRGGNNEQFF
TRBV7-2	TRBD2	TRBJ2-2	CASSLALAGGGELFF
TRBV6-5	TRBD1	TRBJ1-1	CARTGMKDTEAFF
TRBV7-2	TRBD1	TRBJ1-5	CASSRDRAQPQHF
TRBV29-1	TRBD1	TRBJ1-2	CSVPTGGNGYTF
TRBV15	-	TRBJ1-1	CATSFRGGNTEAFF
TRBV10-3	-	TRBJ2-2	CAISANPGHGGNGELFF
TRBV3-1/TRBV3-2	-	TRBJ1-1	CASSFGQFMNTEAFF
TRBV11-2	-	TRBJ2-2	CASSRRADNTGELFF
TRBV19	TRBD1	TRBJ1-5	CASSIAPGGESNQPQHF
TRBV12-3/TRBV12-4	-	TRBJ1-3	CASEQSSGNTIYF
TRBV7-6	-	TRBJ1-4	CASSWGPTTNEKLFF
TRBV28	-	TRBJ2-7	CASSLNLAVLSYEQYF
TRBV23-1	TRBD1	TRBJ2-7	CASSQGTGTGHEQYF